The rows below give T cell receptor beta chains drawn from one sample of a study of T-cell memory formation after mild COVID-19. MiXCR, applied by TCRdb to the 5' RACE reads, yields one record per CDR3 protein. The sample shows 500,000 to 550,000 distinct CDR3 sequences, about a fifth of them seen only once. The sample was PBMCs or a T cell subset sorted from them (not recorded which). All receptors derive from an adult woman who had mild COVID-19 (a few samples of this study predate the infection). Cell type and time point are not known. Both conserved end residues are part of each CDR3. D genes are given only for firm matches. Where a row states a size, it is once, few, many or the class of an expanded clone; other rows omit it.

TRBJ2-3 | NA | TRBV4-1 | NA | CASSQDLWSGTDTQYF | TGCGCCAGCAGCCAAGATCTTTGGTCCGGCACAGATACGCAGTATTTT
TRBJ1-2 | few | TRBV12-3/TRBV12-4 | NA | CASSLTLLASRGYTF | TGTGCCAGCAGTCTGACCCTTTTGGCTAGCAGGGGCTACACCTTC
TRBJ2-1 | NA | TRBV19 | NA | CASSNRPPNEQFF | TGTGCCAGTAGTAACCGTCCCCCCAATGAGCAGTTCTTC
TRBJ2-1 | NA | TRBV6-5 | NA | CASKTQNNNEQFF | TGTGCCAGCAAAACACAGAATAACAATGAGCAGTTCTTC
TRBJ2-1 | NA | TRBV14 | NA | CASSALSGGEQFF | TGTGCCAGCAGCGCGCTATCGGGCGGTGAGCAGTTCTTC
TRBJ2-7 | NA | TRBV5-4 | NA | CASSGRMGEQYF | TGTGCCAGCAGCGGCCGGATGGGCGAGCAGTACTTC
TRBJ2-2 | NA | TRBV5-5 | TRBD2 | CASSPLPSGVGPGELFF | TGTGCCAGCAGCCCCCTTCCTAGCGGGGTGGGGCCCGGGGAGCTGTTTTTT
TRBJ2-7 | few | TRBV2 | NA | CASRGALSYEQYF | TGTGCCAGCAGAGGGGCGCTATCCTACGAGCAGTACTTC
TRBJ2-3 | NA | TRBV4-2 | TRBD1 | CASSPQPGQGTTDTQYF | TGTGCCAGCAGCCCACAACCGGGACAGGGGACCACAGATACGCAGTATTTT
TRBJ1-1 | NA | TRBV20-1 | NA | CSARDYLRANTEAFF | TGCAGTGCTAGAGATTACCTCCGGGCGAACACTGAAGCTTTCTTT
TRBJ2-3 | NA | TRBV7-2 | NA | CASSLGRPDADTQYF | TGTGCCAGCAGTTTGGGACGTCCCGACGCAGATACGCAGTATTTT
TRBJ2-1 | few | TRBV6-2/TRBV6-3 | TRBD1 | CASSRSGTGGYEQFF | TGTGCCAGCAGTAGGAGCGGGACAGGGGGCTATGAGCAGTTCTTC
TRBJ2-7 | many | TRBV7-9 | TRBD2 | CASSLLAGAPSYEQYF | TGTGCCAGCAGTCTCCTAGCGGGAGCGCCATCCTACGAGCAGTACTTC
TRBJ2-1 | NA | TRBV6-5 | TRBD2 | CASRLAGVGGNEQFF | TGTGCCAGCCGACTAGCGGGAGTTGGGGGGAATGAGCAGTTCTTC
TRBJ1-2 | NA | TRBV7-9 | NA | CASSLAGQNGYTF | TGTGCCAGCAGCTTAGCCGGACAGAATGGCTACACCTTC
TRBJ2-5 | few | TRBV29-1 | NA | CSVEDPRMGAETQYF | TGCAGCGTTGAAGATCCGAGAATGGGGGCAGAGACCCAGTACTTC
TRBJ1-1 | NA | TRBV5-1 | NA | CASSSPLGRDMNTEAFF | TGCGCCAGCAGCTCACCACTTGGCCGGGACATGAACACTGAAGCTTTCTTT
TRBJ2-5 | few | TRBV7-9 | NA | CASSQQPPQETQYF | TGTGCCAGCAGCCAACAGCCCCCCCAAGAGACCCAGTACTTC
TRBJ2-6 | NA | TRBV7-8 | NA | CASSVDRNSGANVLTF | TGTGCCAGCAGCGTCGACCGTAACTCTGGGGCCAACGTCCTGACTTTC
TRBJ2-1 | NA | TRBV29-1 | NA | CSVKGRSSYNEQFF | TGCAGCGTAAAGGGGAGGAGCTCCTACAATGAGCAGTTCTTC
TRBJ1-3 | few | TRBV13 | NA | CASSPTAGTILYF | TGTGCCAGCAGCCCAACCGCGGGCACCATTCTATATTTT
TRBJ1-5 | few | TRBV25-1 | NA | CASSGAEKGNQPQHF | TGTGCCAGCAGTGGGGCAGAAAAGGGCAATCAGCCCCAGCATTTT
TRBJ1-2 | NA | TRBV29-1 | NA | CSVGDLTASNYGYTF | TGCAGCGTTGGGGACCTGACAGCATCTAACTATGGCTACACCTTC
TRBJ1-3 | NA | TRBV7-9 | NA | CAGTDGGISGNTIYF | TGTGCCGGGACGGATGGGGGAATCTCTGGAAACACCATATATTTT
TRBJ1-1 | NA | TRBV18 | NA | CASSSLWSTGTEAFF | TGTGCCAGCTCCTCACTCTGGTCTACCGGCACTGAAGCTTTCTTT
TRBJ1-1 | few | TRBV15 | NA | CATSEILARGTAFF | TGTGCCACCAGCGAAATCCTCGCTCGGGGGACAGCTTTCTTT
TRBJ1-2 | few | TRBV5-6 | NA | CATTQGNDYGYTF | TGTGCCACCACACAGGGAAATGACTATGGCTACACCTTC
TRBJ1-1 | NA | TRBV12-3/TRBV12-4 | NA | CASSFELWTEAFF | TGTGCCAGCAGTTTTGAACTGTGGACTGAAGCTTTCTTT
TRBJ2-5 | few | TRBV10-3 | NA | CAISVTNMEGTQYF | TGTGCCATCAGTGTGACCAACATGGAAGGGACCCAGTACTTC
TRBJ2-7 | NA | TRBV12-5 | TRBD1 | CAVDRIHEQYF | TGTGCTGTGGACAGGATCCACGAGCAGTACTTC
TRBJ2-7 | NA | TRBV2 | NA | CASSERGKSYEQYF | TGTGCCAGCAGTGAACGAGGGAAGTCCTACGAGCAGTACTTC
TRBJ2-7 | NA | TRBV5-4 | TRBD1 | CASSPGQGRGEQYF | TGTGCCAGCTCGCCGGGACAGGGGCGTGGGGAGCAGTACTTC
TRBJ2-6 | NA | TRBV2 | TRBD1 | CASKAPGQGVSGANVLTF | TGTGCCAGCAAGGCACCGGGACAGGGGGTCTCTGGGGCCAACGTCCTGACTTTC
TRBJ2-5 | NA | TRBV10-3 | TRBD2 | CAISEGGREEETQYF | TGTGCCATCAGTGAGGGTGGACGGGAGGAAGAGACCCAGTACTTC
TRBJ1-5 | many | TRBV5-1 | NA | CASSLGDGSNQPQHF | TGCGCCAGCAGCTTGGGGGACGGTAGCAATCAGCCCCAGCATTTT
TRBJ2-3 | NA | TRBV6-6 | NA | CASSPTEDTQYF | TGTGCCAGCAGCCCGACAGAAGATACGCAGTATTTT
TRBJ1-2 | NA | TRBV30 | NA | CAWGPSGIANYGYTF | TGTGCCTGGGGTCCCTCAGGAATAGCTAACTATGGCTACACCTTC
TRBJ2-1 | NA | TRBV7-2 | TRBD1 | CASSLAFRQGWNEQFF | TGTGCCAGCAGCTTAGCCTTCAGACAGGGGTGGAATGAGCAGTTCTTC
TRBJ2-7 | NA | TRBV6-2/TRBV6-3 | NA | CASRPGVAYEQYF | TGTGCCAGCAGACCCGGGGTCGCCTACGAGCAGTACTTC
TRBJ2-7 | few | TRBV3-1 | NA | CASSQDSNEQYF | TGTGCCAGCAGCCAAGATTCGAACGAGCAGTACTTC
TRBJ2-1 | few | TRBV5-5 | TRBD1 | CASSSTGGVGNEQFF | TGTGCCAGCAGCAGCACAGGGGGCGTCGGGAATGAGCAGTTCTTC
TRBJ2-2 | few | TRBV3-1 | NA | CASSQDLRHLNTGELFF | TGTGCCAGCAGCCAAGATCTGCGACACCTAAACACCGGGGAGCTGTTTTTT
TRBJ2-7 | few | TRBV6-2/TRBV6-3 | TRBD2 | CASRTGTSGYYEQYF | TGTGCCAGCAGGACCGGGACTAGCGGTTACTACGAGCAGTACTTC
TRBJ2-7 | NA | TRBV12-3/TRBV12-4 | NA | CASSPYGGSSYEQYF | TGTGCCAGCAGCCCTTATGGCGGCTCCTCCTACGAGCAGTACTTC
TRBJ1-4 | NA | TRBV4-1 | NA | CASSQVGGAREKLFF | TGCGCCAGCAGCCAAGTCGGGGGCGCGAGAGAAAAACTGTTTTTT
TRBJ2-5 | NA | TRBV7-9 | TRBD1 | CASSLRDREETQYF | TGTGCCAGCAGCCTCCGGGACAGGGAAGAGACCCAGTACTTC
TRBJ2-7 | NA | TRBV5-1 | TRBD2 | CASSGTTVLEQYF | TGCGCCAGCAGCGGGACTACAGTCTTGGAGCAGTACTTC
TRBJ2-1 | NA | TRBV6-2/TRBV6-3 | TRBD2 | CASSSGLAGVGNEQFF | TGTGCCAGCAGTAGCGGACTAGCGGGAGTGGGGAATGAGCAGTTCTTC
TRBJ2-7 | NA | TRBV7-2 | NA | CASSSQGTAPYEQYF | TGTGCCAGCAGCTCGCAAGGAACAGCTCCCTACGAGCAGTACTTC
TRBJ2-1 | many | TRBV7-9 | NA | CASSFTGSYNEQFF | TGTGCCAGCAGCTTTACAGGCTCCTACAATGAGCAGTTCTTC
TRBJ2-3 | few | TRBV5-1 | NA | CASTLGQGGITDTQYF | TGCGCCAGCACCCTGGGGCAAGGGGGGATCACAGATACGCAGTATTTT
TRBJ1-5 | few | TRBV5-1 | NA | CASSLGPRGGDNQPQHF | TGCGCCAGCAGCCTCGGACCTAGGGGAGGGGACAATCAGCCCCAGCATTTT